This T cell receptor beta chain was retrieved from a study of tumor and adjacent non-tumor tissue in lung cancer. The library came from three nested PCR rounds adapted from ARM-PCR protocols. Via MiXCR, TCRdb re-called the multiplex PCR reads, giving one row per CDR3 protein. The sample gives 65,000 to 80,000 distinct CDR3 sequences, around 73% of which show up once; 28% is in the top ten. This clonotype has only a few counts. Its antigen is still unknown. Overall study results and limits: Tumor tissue had significantly higher TCR diversity than normal lung.

The V gene lost 6 bases and the J gene lost 8 bases, with 13 bases spanning the gap. The CDR3 spans 12 residues. The template was RNA from unsorted bulk tissue. Between August and November 2014, newly diagnosed, chemotherapy-naive lung cancer patients underwent thoracic surgery in China. The V and J genes are TRBV12-3 or TRBV12-4 and TRBJ1-1; D gene unclear. Material: lung tumor tissue. This receptor was obtained from a man aged 55 to 70 with non-small cell lung cancer. The CDR3 loop reads CASSLPKTEAFF. For the CDR3, the DNA is TGTGCCAGCAGCTTACCGAAAACCGAAGCTTTCTTT.